This TCR beta chain was identified during a study of shared clonotypes between healthy human individuals. CDR1 SGDLS and CDR2 YYNGEE come from the germline V gene. The CDR3 spans 16 residues. The V gene lost 1 base and the J gene lost 4 bases, with 16 bases spanning the gap. The assay was immunoSEQ multiplex PCR, and TCRdb's table has in-frame clones only and misses some. The table has about 770,000 clones, just under 75% seen once; the top ten hold more than 1.5%. V usage is TRBV9 and J usage is TRBJ2-3, with D perhaps TRBD2 (5 bases). The receptor comes from a woman aged 30 to 39 in good health. The sequenced sample was memory CD4+ T cells sorted from blood. This sample's subset: CD45RA-negative fraction. The CDR3 reads CASSVSSAQEADTQYF. The CDR3 coding sequence is TGTGCCAGCAGCGTAAGTTCTGCCCAGGAGGCAGATACGCAGTATTTT.